This T cell receptor beta chain is from a study of shared clonotypes between healthy human individuals. General study findings and limits: Rarefaction revealed incomplete sorted-subset sequencing despite large depth. Of the naive CD4 clonotypes, roughly 5.5% were shared across a handful of donors. Against clonotypes common to all four donors, non-shared ones had lower generation probabilities.

TCRdb's table, derived via immunoSEQ multiplex PCR, lists solely in-frame clones and lacks some. The sample lists millions of clones; about 95% were seen once. As concerns this clone: Its antigen is still unknown.

The CDR3 runs 13 residues. V was pared by 7 bases and J by 2 bases, with 10 bases between. Germline V gene data show CDR1 as MNHNS and CDR2 as SASEGT. Cells designated naive CD8 were CD45RO-negative and were positively selected for CCR7, with terminally differentiated effector memory CD45RA+ cells excluded. Sequencing was carried out using naive CD8+ T cells sorted from blood. This TCR was recovered from a man aged 18 to 29 in good health. The chain joins TRBV6-1 to TRBJ2-3; no firm D call. CDR3 amino acids: CASTLLATDTQYF. The CDR3 DNA sequence: TGTGCCAGCACCCTGCTTGCCACAGATACGCAGTATTTT.